This T cell receptor (beta chain) was sequenced in a study of cytomegalovirus exposure and HLA in healthy donors. At the level of the study: T cells numbering around 190 million yielded approximately 100 million unique TCR beta sequences in an earlier analysis. The study's early data release held 80 million to 95 million unique TCRs from HLA-typed donors. General study findings and limits: As a later analysis showed, several of the most significant clusters appeared to be linked to common viral pathogens. Whilst most TCR sequences proved rare, a subset of public TCRs occurred across many donors.

CDR1 is SGHTA, CDR2 FQGNSA, per germline. This CDR3 has 17 residues. The V gene end was trimmed by 9 bases and the J gene end by 6 bases; junction bases not matched to a gene: 18. Researchers ran the PCR with 60 Vbeta and 13 Jbeta primers. The data were produced by immunoSEQ multiplex PCR, yet TCRdb's version contains in-frame clones alone and is incomplete. This sample's table has 110,000 to 150,000 clones. Note on this clone: Its antigen is not known.

The V call is TRBV7-2, the J call TRBJ2-2, with TRBD2 identical over 8 bases. The sample was PBMCs. This receptor was obtained from a man aged 40-49 years in good health and CMV-seronegative. The CDR3 region is CASVISGAVGVAGELFF. DNA of the CDR3: TGTGCCAGTGTTATTAGCGGGGCTGTGGGGGTGGCCGGGGAGCTGTTTTTT. Together with reference TRBV7-2 and TRBJ2-2, the CDR3 gives the full variable domain: GAGVSQSPSNKVTEKGKDVELRCDPISGHTALYWYRQSLGQGLEFLIYFQGNSAPDKSGLPSDRFSAERTGGSVSTLTIQRTQQEDSAVYLCASVISGAVGVAGELFFGEGSRLTVL.